What follows are 19 T cell receptor beta chains derived from one specimen sequenced in a study of T cells in Graves' hyperthyroidism and ophthalmopathy (dated by TCRdb to the late 2010s). Library creation used multiplex PCR. This sample was sequenced with an Illumina HiSeq 2000. Amplification of TCR beta CDR3 regions was carried out from RNA transcripts. The TCR CDR3 was subjected to a first round of RT-PCR using the HTBI primer set and the Qiagen OneStep RT-PCR kit. TCRdb passed the public sequencing reads through fastp at Q25 and MiXCR, retaining productive beta sequences. For every CDR3 protein sequence, its rows merge into one entry that carries the most common genes and DNA. This sample is represented by about half a million distinct CDR3 sequences; 15% to 20% of them were singletons. The ten largest make up roughly 29% of the sample. Sequenced input: blood. Source of these receptors: a woman aged 25 to 39 with Graves' ophthalmopathy.

This rearrangement joins TRBV27 to TRBJ2-7; no clear D. The CDR3 contains 15 residues. In germline, CDR1 is MNHEY, CDR2 SMNVEV (reference sequence). Deletions cut 2 bases from V and 1 base from J, with 12 bases between. The CDR3 reads CASSLKYGLSYEQYF. CDR3 DNA sequence: TGTGCCAGCAGTTTAAAGTACGGATTATCCTACGAGCAGTACTTC.

On this clonotype itself: Given a much more abundant clone one base away, this may be a read error. The chain is built from TRBV7-2 and TRBJ2-2; D unresolved. The germline V gene has CDR1 SGHTA and CDR2 FQGNSA. Trimming took off 1 base at V and 7 bases at J, with 13 bases between the two ends. This CDR3 is 15 amino acids long. CDR3 amino acids: CASSLVSRRIGELFF. For the CDR3, the DNA is TGTGCCAGCAGCTTAGTTTCCAGGCGCATCGGGGAGCTGTTTTTT.

The J gene is TRBJ2-2, the V gene TRBV20-1; 8 nucleotides agree with TRBD1. The germline V gene encodes CDR1 DFQATT and CDR2 SNEGSKA (reference sequence). The CDR3 extends over 14 amino acids. The V gene end was trimmed by 6 bases and the J gene end by 5 bases; junction bases not matched to a gene: 8. The CDR3 is CSATETGVTGELFF. The DNA of the CDR3 is TGCAGTGCCACGGAGACAGGGGTGACCGGGGAGCTGTTTTTT.

The rearrangement links TRBV28 to TRBJ2-7; TRBD2 matches 9 bases. With V trimmed by 5 bases and J by 0 bases, 14 bases remained unmatched. CDR3 size: 18 residues. Germline V gene data show CDR1 as MDHEN and CDR2 as SYDVKM. CDR3 sequence: CASSGGLAGPSFSYEQYF. The CDR3 DNA sequence: TGTGCCAGCAGTGGAGGGCTAGCGGGACCCAGTTTCTCCTACGAGCAGTACTTC. Filled out from reference TRBV28 and TRBJ2-7, the complete variable domain reads DVKVTQSSRYLVKRTGEKVFLECVQDMDHENMFWYRQDPGLGLRLIYFSYDVKMKEKGDIPEGYSVSREKKERFSLILESASTNQTSMYLCASSGGLAGPSFSYEQYFGPGTRLTVT.

There are many counts of this clonotype. The J gene is TRBJ2-1, the V gene TRBV12-3 or TRBV12-4, with a weak D call TRBD2 (6 bases). V gave up 4 bases and J gave up 3 bases, with 16 bases separating them. The CDR3 extends over 16 amino acids. In DNA form, the CDR3 reads TGTGCCAGCAGTTCCGACGAGCGAGCGGGCTACAATGAGCAGTTCTTC. Translation gives CASSSDERAGYNEQFF.

This clonotype was observed a handful of times. One base away lies a much larger clone, so this may be a sequencing read error. J is TRBJ2-1 and V is TRBV20-1; 14 bases line up with TRBD2. Trimming took 4 bases from V and 6 from J; bases not matched to a gene: 2. Germline V gene data show CDR1 as DFQATT and CDR2 as SNEGSKA (reference sequence). The CDR3 has 14 residues. CDR3 sequence reads: CSAMGLAGVNEQFF. The CDR3 DNA sequence: TGCAGTGCTATGGGACTAGCGGGAGTCAATGAGCAGTTCTTC.

The table lists this clonotype with many counts. Here the CDR3 reads CASSLGHLNYGYTF. For the CDR3, the DNA is TGTGCCAGCAGTCTGGGACACCTTAACTATGGCTACACCTTC. This chain connects TRBV28 to TRBJ1-2, with D possibly being TRBD1 (6 bases). The CDR3 loop spans 14 amino acids. CDR1 and CDR2 (germline): MDHEN, SYDVKM. The V gene lost 5 bases and the J gene lost 1 base, with 11 bases spanning the gap.

There are many counts of this clonotype. V and J are TRBV24-1 and TRBJ1-1; maybe TRBD1 (6 bases). V was cut by 7 bases and J by 5 bases, with 19 bases left in between. The CDR3 covers 15 residues. Germline assignment: CDR1 KGHDR and CDR2 SFDVKD. CDR3 sequence reads: CATRGDNTWGTEAFF. The CDR3 DNA sequence: TGTGCCACCAGGGGGGACAATACTTGGGGGACTGAAGCTTTCTTT.

This clonotype occurred many times. The chain uses TRBV2 and TRBJ1-2; a weak D match, TRBD1 (6 bases). Between the trimmed V and J ends, which lost 8 bases and 0 bases, there was a span of 16 bases. Germline V gene data show CDR1 as SNHLY and CDR2 as FYNNEI. CDR3 length: 15 residues. The chain's CDR3 is CASYHPDSSNYGYTF. The DNA of the CDR3 is TGTGCCAGCTACCACCCGGACAGCTCTAACTATGGCTACACCTTC.

This clonotype was seen at least ten times. The chain has TRBV28 and TRBJ1-2, with D perhaps TRBD1 (5 bases). The CDR3 contains 14 residues. Per the germline V gene, CDR1 is MDHEN and CDR2 is SYDVKM. The V gene lost 6 bases and the J gene lost 5 bases, with 16 bases spanning the gap. This CDR3 reads CASRAGTDGYGYTF. The CDR3 region has the DNA TGTGCCAGCAGGGCCGGGACGGACGGGTATGGCTACACCTTC.

This chain links TRBV7-2 with TRBJ2-2; 7 nucleotides line up with TRBD1. Germline values: CDR1 SGHTA, CDR2 FQGNSA. The V gene end was trimmed by 1 base and the J gene end by 1 base; junction bases not matched to a gene: 6. The length of the CDR3 is 17 residues. The CDR3 here is CASSLGPGGVNTGELFF. CDR3 DNA: TGTGCCAGCAGCTTAGGTCCAGGGGGAGTGAACACCGGGGAGCTGTTTTTT.

In its sample, this clonotype was seen once. This rearrangement joins TRBV15 to TRBJ2-3, with D unclear. The germline gives CDR1 LNHNV, CDR2 YYDKDF (reference sequence). Deletions cut 0 bases from V and 4 bases from J, with 11 bases between. The CDR3 is made up of 15 amino acids. The CDR3 DNA reads as TGTGCCACCAGCAGAGATCGGAGCAGCCCAGATACGCAGTATTTT. Protein: CATSRDRSSPDTQYF.

This clonotype has a count of ten or more. The rearrangement joins TRBV24-1 to TRBJ2-3; possible D gene TRBD2, 6 bases. V was shortened by 4 bases and J by 5 bases, with 12 bases between the two germline ends. In germline, CDR1 is KGHDR, CDR2 SFDVKD. This CDR3 comprises 14 residues. The CDR3 sequence is CATSDPGGRDTQYF. CDR3 nucleotides: TGTGCCACCAGTGACCCCGGAGGGAGAGATACGCAGTATTTT.

This clonotype was counted a few times. This chain uses TRBV12-3 or TRBV12-4 with TRBJ1-1; D is uncertain. The ends were cut back, 2 bases at V and 1 base at J, with 8 bases in the middle. This CDR3 is built from 14 residues. For the CDR3, the DNA is TGTGCCAGCAGTTTATCCGCTTGGAACACTGAAGCTTTCTTT. Protein product: CASSLSAWNTEAFF.

This clonotype was recorded many times. The chain employs TRBV6-2 or TRBV6-3 and TRBJ2-1; D may be TRBD2 (5 bases). Germline CDR1 and CDR2: MNHEY and SVGEGT. Trimming took 2 bases from V and 2 from J, leaving 7 bases between them. The length of the CDR3 is 14 residues. The CDR3 protein is CASSYAGAYNEQFF. In DNA form, the CDR3 reads TGTGCCAGCAGTTACGCCGGGGCCTACAATGAGCAGTTCTTC.

The table lists this clonotype with many counts. The chain has TRBV10-3 and TRBJ2-7, with 7 bases that match TRBD2. The CDR3 length is 17 residues. V lost 3 bases, J lost 3 bases, and 14 bases stayed unmatched. Germline V gene data show CDR1 as ENHRY and CDR2 as SYGVKD. CDR3 nucleotide sequence: TGTGCCATCAGTGATTCGAAACGCGGGGGAGATAGCTACGAGCAGTACTTC. Residues: CAISDSKRGGDSYEQYF.

The V and J genes are TRBV28 and TRBJ2-1, with 11 bases matching TRBD2. Germline CDR1 is MDHEN and CDR2 is SYDVKM. V lost 7 bases to trimming and J lost 8 bases; unmatched junction nucleotides: 7. This CDR3 comprises 14 residues. CDR3 protein: CASKTSGSLYEQFF. The CDR3 coding sequence is TGTGCCAGCAAAACTAGCGGGAGTCTCTATGAGCAGTTCTTC.

This clonotype has at least ten counts. The chain employs TRBV28 and TRBJ1-5; possibly TRBD1 for D (5 bases). CDR1 and CDR2 (germline): MDHEN, SYDVKM. The ends were cut back, 3 bases at V and 0 bases at J, with 9 bases in the middle. This CDR3 comprises 15 residues. The CDR3 coding sequence is TGTGCCAGCAGTTTTGCGGGGGGTAGCAATCAGCCCCAGCATTTT. It is translated as CASSFAGGSNQPQHF.

This clonotype was recorded many times. The rearrangement joins TRBV28 to TRBJ2-1; D remains unclear. CDR1 MDHEN and CDR2 SYDVKM come from the germline V gene. V dropped 2 bases and J dropped 8 bases, with 13 bases sitting between them. The CDR3 has 14 residues. CDR3 residues: CASSLVKIVDEQFF. CDR3 DNA: TGTGCCAGCAGTTTAGTTAAAATCGTGGATGAGCAGTTCTTC.